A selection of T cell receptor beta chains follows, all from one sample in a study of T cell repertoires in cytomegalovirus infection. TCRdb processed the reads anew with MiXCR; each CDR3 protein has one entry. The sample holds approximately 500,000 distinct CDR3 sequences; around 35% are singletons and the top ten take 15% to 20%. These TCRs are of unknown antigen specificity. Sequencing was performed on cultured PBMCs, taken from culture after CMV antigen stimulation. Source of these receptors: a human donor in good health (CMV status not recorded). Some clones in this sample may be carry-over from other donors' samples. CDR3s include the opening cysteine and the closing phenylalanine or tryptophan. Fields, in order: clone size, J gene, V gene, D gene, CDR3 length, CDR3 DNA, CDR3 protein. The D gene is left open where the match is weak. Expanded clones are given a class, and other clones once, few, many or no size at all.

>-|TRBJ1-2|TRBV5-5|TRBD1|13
TGTGCCAGCAGCTCCTCAGGGGGCCCTGGCTACACCTTC
CASSSSGGPGYTF
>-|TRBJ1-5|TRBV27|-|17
TGTGCCAGCAGTTCCTACAACAGGGCCGGTAGCAATCAGCCCCAGCATTTT
CASSSYNRAGSNQPQHF
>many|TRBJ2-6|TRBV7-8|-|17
TGTGCCAGCAGCCCGCAGTCCGTTATCTCTGGGGCCAACGTCCTGACTTTC
CASSPQSVISGANVLTF
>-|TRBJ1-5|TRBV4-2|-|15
TGTGCCAGCAGCCAAGATTTTGGACAGAATCAGCCCCAGCATTTT
CASSQDFGQNQPQHF
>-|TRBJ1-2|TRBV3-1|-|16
TGTGCCAGCAGCCAAGAAGAGGACGGAGCATACTATGGCTACACCTTC
CASSQEEDGAYYGYTF
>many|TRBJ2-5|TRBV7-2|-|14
TGTGCCAGCAGCTTAGTAGCGGTCCAAGAGACCCAGTACTTC
CASSLVAVQETQYF
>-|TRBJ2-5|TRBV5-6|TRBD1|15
TGTGCCAGCAGCACGGGACAGGGGGCGGGAGAGACCCAGTACTTC
CASSTGQGAGETQYF
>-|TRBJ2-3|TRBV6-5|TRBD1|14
TGTGCCAGCAGGGAAACAGGGGGCCAAGATACGCAGTATTTT
CASRETGGQDTQYF
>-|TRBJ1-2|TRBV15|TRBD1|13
TGTGCCACCAGCACAGGACAGGAGTATGGCTACACCTTC
CATSTGQEYGYTF
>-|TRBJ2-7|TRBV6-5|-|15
TGTGCCAGCAGTTACTCGTGGGGTGGGTGGTGCGAGCAGTACTTC
CASSYSWGGWCEQYF
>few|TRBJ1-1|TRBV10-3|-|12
TGTGCCGCTGGTTTAAGTGAGACTGAAGCTTTCTTT
CAAGLSETEAFF
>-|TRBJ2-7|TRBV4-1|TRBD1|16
TGCGCCAGCAGCCAAGAACCGGGACAGTCAGTCTACGAGCAGTACTTC
CASSQEPGQSVYEQYF
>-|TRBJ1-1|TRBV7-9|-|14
TGTGCCAGCAGCTCTGGCGGGGTGATGGCTGAAGCTTTCTTT
CASSSGGVMAEAFF
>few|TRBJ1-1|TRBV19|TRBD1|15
TGTGCCAGTAGTACTATGGGCAGGGGGATGACTGAAGCTTTCTTT
CASSTMGRGMTEAFF
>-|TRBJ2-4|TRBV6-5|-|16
TGTGCCAGCAGTTACGCCAACTCTGGAGCCAAAAACATTCAGTACTTC
CASSYANSGAKNIQYF
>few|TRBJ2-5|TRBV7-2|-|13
TGTGCCAGCAGTTCCCTAATCGAAGAGACCCAGTACTTC
CASSSLIEETQYF
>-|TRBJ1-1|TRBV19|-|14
TGTGCCAGTAGTCATCACAGGATAGGTTACGAGGCTTTCTTT
CASSHHRIGYEAFF
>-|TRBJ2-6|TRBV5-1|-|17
TGCGCCAGCAGCCCGACAGGTACAAGCTCTGGGGCCAACGTCCTGACTTTC
CASSPTGTSSGANVLTF
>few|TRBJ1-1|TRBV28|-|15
TGTGCCAGCAGTTTGACAGGCCTGGGGAACACTGAAGCTTTCTTT
CASSLTGLGNTEAFF
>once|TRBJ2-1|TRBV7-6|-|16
TGTGCCAGCGCCCGGGACGGGAGTGGTGCCTACAATGAGCAGTTCTTC
CASARDGSGAYNEQFF
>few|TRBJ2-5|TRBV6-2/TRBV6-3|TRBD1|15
TGTGCCAGCAGTCCAGGGGACAGGGATATGGAGACCCAGTACTTC
CASSPGDRDMETQYF
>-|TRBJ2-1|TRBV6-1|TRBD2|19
TGTGCCAGCAGACAACTTAACTACGGGACTAGCGGGAGGGCCGATGAGCAGTTCTTC
CASRQLNYGTSGRADEQFF
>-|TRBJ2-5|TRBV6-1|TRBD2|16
TGTGCCAGCAGTGATCCTCTAGCGGGAGGTGGCGAGACCCAGTACTTC
CASSDPLAGGGETQYF
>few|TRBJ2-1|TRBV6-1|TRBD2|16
TGTGCCAGCAGTTACCGGACTAGCGGGACCTACAATGAGCAGTTCTTC
CASSYRTSGTYNEQFF
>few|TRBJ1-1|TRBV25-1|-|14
TGTGCCAGCAGTGTTGGCCGAGAGGACACTGAAGCTTTCTTT
CASSVGREDTEAFF
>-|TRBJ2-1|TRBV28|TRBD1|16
TGTGCCAGCAGTTCCCGGACAGGGGGCACCTACAATGAGCAGTTCTTC
CASSSRTGGTYNEQFF
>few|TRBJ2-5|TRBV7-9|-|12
TGTGCCAGCAGGCAGTTCCAAGAGACCCAGTACTTC
CASRQFQETQYF
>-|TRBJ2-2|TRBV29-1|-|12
TGCAGCGTGCGACAGAACACCGGGGAGCTGTTTTTT
CSVRQNTGELFF
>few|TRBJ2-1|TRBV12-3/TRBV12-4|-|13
TGTGCCAGCACTATGGCCTCCTACAATGAGCAGTTCTTC
CASTMASYNEQFF
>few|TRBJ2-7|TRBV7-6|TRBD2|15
TGTGCCAGCAGCTTGAGACTAGCGGGCCTCCACGAGCAGTACTTC
CASSLRLAGLHEQYF
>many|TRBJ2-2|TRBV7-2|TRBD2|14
TGTGCCAGCAGCCGGACTAGCGGGAGCGGGGAGCTGTTTTTT
CASSRTSGSGELFF
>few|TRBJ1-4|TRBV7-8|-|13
TGTGCCAGCAGCTTTAACCCTGGACAAATACTGTTTTTT
CASSFNPGQILFF
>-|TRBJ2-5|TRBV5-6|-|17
TGTGCCAGCAGCTTGCAATTCGACTGGGCCCATCAAGAGACCCAGTACTTC
CASSLQFDWAHQETQYF
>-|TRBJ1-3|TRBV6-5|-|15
TGTGCCAGCACCCCTTCGGGGGTCTCTGGAAACACCATATATTTT
CASTPSGVSGNTIYF
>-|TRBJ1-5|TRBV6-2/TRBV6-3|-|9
TGTGCGGCGGTTCAGCCCCAGCATTTT
CAAVQPQHF
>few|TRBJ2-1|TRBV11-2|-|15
TGTGCCAGCAGATATAGGGACTCAAATTACAATGAGCAGTTCTTC
CASRYRDSNYNEQFF
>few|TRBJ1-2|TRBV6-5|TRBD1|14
TGTGCCAGCAGTTACATGGGACAGACCTATGGCTACACCTTC
CASSYMGQTYGYTF
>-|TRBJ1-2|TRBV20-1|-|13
TGCAGTGCTAGATCGGAAGCTAACTATGGCTACACCTTC
CSARSEANYGYTF
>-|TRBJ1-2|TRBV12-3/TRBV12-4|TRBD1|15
TGTGCCAGCAGTCTTCGGGACAGGGGGACCTATGGCTACACCTTC
CASSLRDRGTYGYTF
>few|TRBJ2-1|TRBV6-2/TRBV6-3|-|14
TGTGCCAGCAGTTACTCTAGCGCCTTCAATGAGCAGTTCTTC
CASSYSSAFNEQFF
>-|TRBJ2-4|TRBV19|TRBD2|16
TGTGCCAGTAGTATCCGCGGCGGGAGGGCCAGAAACATTCAGTACTTC
CASSIRGGRARNIQYF
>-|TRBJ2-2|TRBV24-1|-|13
TGTGCCACCAGTCCAAGTAACACCGGGGAGCTGTTTTTT
CATSPSNTGELFF
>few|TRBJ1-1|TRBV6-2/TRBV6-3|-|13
TGTGCCAGCAGTTTGCCGGTGAACACTGAAGCTTTCTTT
CASSLPVNTEAFF
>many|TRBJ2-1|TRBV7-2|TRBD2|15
TGTGCCAGCACCATATTAGCGGGGAGTAGGGATGAGCAGTTCTTC
CASTILAGSRDEQFF
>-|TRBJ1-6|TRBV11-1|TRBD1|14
TGTGCCAGCAGCGTGGGACAGCTAAATTCACCCCTCCACTTT
CASSVGQLNSPLHF
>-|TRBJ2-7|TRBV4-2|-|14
TGTGCCAGCAGCCAAGATTTGGGCTCCTACGAGCAGTACTTC
CASSQDLGSYEQYF